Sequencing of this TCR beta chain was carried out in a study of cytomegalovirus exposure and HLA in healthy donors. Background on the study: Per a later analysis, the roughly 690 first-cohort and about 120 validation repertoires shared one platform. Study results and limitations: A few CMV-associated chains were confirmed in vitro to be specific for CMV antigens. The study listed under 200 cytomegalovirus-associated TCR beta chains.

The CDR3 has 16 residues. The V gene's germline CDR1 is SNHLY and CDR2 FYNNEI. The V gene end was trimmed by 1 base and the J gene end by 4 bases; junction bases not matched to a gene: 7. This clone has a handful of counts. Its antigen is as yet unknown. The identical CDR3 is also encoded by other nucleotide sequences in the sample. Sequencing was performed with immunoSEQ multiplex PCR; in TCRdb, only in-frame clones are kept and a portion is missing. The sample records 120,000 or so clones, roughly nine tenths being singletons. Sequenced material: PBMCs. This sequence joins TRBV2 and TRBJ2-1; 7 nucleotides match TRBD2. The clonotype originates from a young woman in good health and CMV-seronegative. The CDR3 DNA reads TGTGCCAGCAGTGAAGTCAGGCTAGCGGTATACAATGAGCAGTTCTTC. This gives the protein CASSEVRLAVYNEQFF.